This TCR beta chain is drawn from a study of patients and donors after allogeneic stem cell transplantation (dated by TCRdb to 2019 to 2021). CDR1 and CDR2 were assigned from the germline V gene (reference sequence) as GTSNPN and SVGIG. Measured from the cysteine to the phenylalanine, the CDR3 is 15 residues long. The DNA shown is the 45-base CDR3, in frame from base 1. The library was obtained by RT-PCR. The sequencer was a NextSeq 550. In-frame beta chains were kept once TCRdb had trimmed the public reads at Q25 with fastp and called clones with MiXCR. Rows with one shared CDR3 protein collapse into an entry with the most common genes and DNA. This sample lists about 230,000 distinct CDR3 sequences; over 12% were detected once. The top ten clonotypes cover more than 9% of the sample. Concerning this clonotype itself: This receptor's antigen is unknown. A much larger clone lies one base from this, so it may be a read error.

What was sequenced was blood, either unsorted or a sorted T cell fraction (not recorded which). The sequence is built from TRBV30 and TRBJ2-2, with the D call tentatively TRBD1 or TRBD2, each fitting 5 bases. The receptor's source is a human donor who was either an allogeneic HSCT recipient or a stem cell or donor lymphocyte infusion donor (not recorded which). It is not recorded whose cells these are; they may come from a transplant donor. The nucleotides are TGTGCCTGGAAAGGTGGGGCAGGAGGAACCGGGGAGCTGGTTTTT. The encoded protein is CAWKGGAGGTGELVF.